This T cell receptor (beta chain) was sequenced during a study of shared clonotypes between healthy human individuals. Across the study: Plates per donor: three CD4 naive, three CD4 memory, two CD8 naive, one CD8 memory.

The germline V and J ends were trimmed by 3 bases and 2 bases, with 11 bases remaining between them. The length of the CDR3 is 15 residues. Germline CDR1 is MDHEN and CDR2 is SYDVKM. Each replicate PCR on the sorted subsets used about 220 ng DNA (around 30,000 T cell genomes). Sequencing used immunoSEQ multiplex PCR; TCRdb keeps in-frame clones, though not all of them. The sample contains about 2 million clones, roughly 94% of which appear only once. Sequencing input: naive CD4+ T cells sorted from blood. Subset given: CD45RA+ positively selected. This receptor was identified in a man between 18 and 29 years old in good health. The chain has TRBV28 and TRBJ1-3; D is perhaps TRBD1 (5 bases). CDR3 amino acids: CASSFGAVTGNTIYF. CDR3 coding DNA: TGTGCCAGCAGTTTTGGGGCAGTCACTGGAAACACCATATATTTT.